The entry below gives a single T cell receptor (beta chain) sequence along with its context. These data belong to a study of T cell responses to AZD1222 COVID-19 vaccine. Profiled with immunoSEQ multiplex PCR; TCRdb holds only in-frame clones, not every one. The table has approximately 150,000 clones, about 90% seen once. The CDR3 extends over 16 amino acids. CDR1 and CDR2 (germline): MNHNS, SASEGT. Deletions cut 3 bases from V and 1 base from J, with 14 bases between. The V and J genes are TRBV6-1 and TRBJ2-3; D uncertain. This receptor was taken from an adult who received the AZD1222 COVID-19 vaccine. This specimen consisted of peripheral blood, obtained 28 days after the second AZD1222 dose. In nucleotides, the CDR3 is TGTGCCAGCAGTGATCCCCGATTCAGACGCACAGATACGCAGTATTTT. Protein: CASSDPRFRRTDTQYF.